These 6 T cell receptor beta chains were sequenced from one sample in a study of T cell clonotyping in hematopoietic cell transplantation. TCRdb's copy holds only in-frame clones and misses some; the assay was immunoSEQ multiplex PCR. The sample lists some 5,100 clones, 90% to 95% occurring once. The source was PBMCs, collected 180 days after allogeneic stem cell transplant. The receptors shown here come from a male patient aged 60-69 years who had an allogeneic stem cell transplant from a related donor, so the T cells may come from the graft donor. Some clones in this sample may be carry-over from other donors' samples.

V gene TRBV28 combines with J gene TRBJ2-5; 8 bases align to TRBD2. CDR1 and CDR2 from the germline V gene are MDHEN and SYDVKM. The CDR3 is 13 amino acids. The trim removed 7 bases at V and 4 bases at J, leaving 5 bases unmatched. This CDR3 is CASTSGGGETQYF. Here the CDR3 DNA reads TGTGCCAGCACCTCGGGAGGGGGAGAGACCCAGTACTTC. Together with reference TRBV28 and TRBJ2-5, the CDR3 gives the full variable domain: DVKVTQSSRYLVKRTGEKVFLECVQDMDHENMFWYRQDPGLGLRLIYFSYDVKMKEKGDIPEGYSVSREKKERFSLILESASTNQTSMYLCASTSGGGETQYFGPGTRLLVL.

V is TRBV7-2 and J is TRBJ1-2; D might be TRBD1 (5 bases). This CDR3 is 15 amino acids long. Trimming stripped 4 bases from V and 2 bases from J, with 14 bases between. Per the germline V gene, CDR1 is SGHTA and CDR2 is FQGNSA. Written as DNA, the CDR3 is TGTGCCAGCAGCTCCAGCCAGGGATGGAACTATGGCTACACCTTC. The encoded protein is CASSSSQGWNYGYTF. The entire variable domain, with the rest obtained from reference TRBV7-2 and TRBJ1-2, is as follows: GAGVSQSPSNKVTEKGKDVELRCDPISGHTALYWYRQSLGQGLEFLIYFQGNSAPDKSGLPSDRFSAERTGGSVSTLTIQRTQQEDSAVYLCASSSSQGWNYGYTFGSGTRLTVV.

CDR3 loop: CASRVTGTGLNTEAFF. CDR3 coding DNA: TGTGCCAGCAGGGTAACCGGGACAGGGTTAAACACTGAAGCTTTCTTT. The chain joins TRBV7-8 to TRBJ1-1; 9 bases are shared with TRBD1. Germline V CDR1 and CDR2: SGHVS, FQNEAQ. CDR3 length: 16 residues. V lost 6 bases, J lost 2 bases, and 10 bases stayed unmatched.

The V and J genes are TRBV5-6 and TRBJ2-3; D not certain. The V end was cut by 0 bases, the J end by 6 bases, with 8 bases between. CDR3 length: 13 amino acids. The germline gives CDR1 SGHDT, CDR2 YYEEEE. Here the CDR3 reads CASSLGADDTQYF. The CDR3 bases are TGTGCCAGCAGCTTGGGGGCGGATGATACGCAGTATTTT.

Here the CDR3 reads CASRGVWEQFF. DNA for the CDR3: TGCGCCAGCAGGGGGGTCTGGGAGCAGTTCTTC. The chain links TRBV5-1 to TRBJ2-1, with D perhaps given as TRBD1 or TRBD2 (5 bases each). The V end was cut by 5 bases, the J end by 10 bases, with 10 bases between. CDR1 is SGHRS, CDR2 YFSETQ, per germline. CDR3 length: 11 amino acids. The variable domain in full, completed from reference TRBV5-1 and TRBJ2-1, reads KAGVTQTPRYLIKTRGQQVTLSCSPISGHRSVSWYQQTPGQGLQFLFEYFSETQRNKGNFPGRFSGRQFSNSRSEMNVSTLELGDSALYLCASRGVWEQFFGPGTRLTVL.

The gene calls are TRBV27 and TRBJ2-3; D perhaps matches TRBD1 (5 bases). Germline assignment: CDR1 MNHEY and CDR2 SMNVEV (reference sequence). The V end was cut by 5 bases, the J end by 8 bases, with 14 bases between. The CDR3 loop spans 13 amino acids. The CDR3 DNA sequence: TGTGCCAGCAGTCCACAGGTTTCGGCTACGCAGTATTTT. Amino acid sequence: CASSPQVSATQYF.